This passage covers 8 T cell receptor beta chains from one sample sequenced in a study of blood T cell repertoires in COVID-19. Assay used: immunoSEQ multiplex PCR; TCRdb lists only in-frame clones, some missing. The top ten clones hold about an eighth of a sample with about 55,000 clones, 75% to 95% of them seen once. The material sequenced was peripheral blood. These receptors all stem from a human donor with active COVID-19. The donor label of this sample is uncertain.

The table lists this clone with a count of one. V usage is TRBV6-5 and J usage is TRBJ2-5; weak D call: TRBD2 (6 bases). Germline CDR1 and CDR2: MNHEY and SVGAGI. The CDR3 covers 13 residues. CDR3 nucleotide sequence: TGTGGCGCAGACGGGGGTCTACAAGAGACCCAGTACTTC. This sequence encodes CGADGGLQETQYF.

The chain uses TRBV5-1 and TRBJ2-3, with a possible D match to TRBD1 (6 bases). The V and J ends lost 0 bases and 0 bases respectively, with 11 bases between them. CDR3 length equals 16 residues. Germline CDR1 SGHRS, CDR2 YFSETQ. CDR3 in DNA: TGCGCCAGCAGCTTGGCCGGGACATCGAGCACAGATACGCAGTATTTT. Translation: CASSLAGTSSTDTQYF.

The chain employs TRBV6-5 and TRBJ2-2; 7 positions agree with TRBD2. The germline CDR1 and CDR2 sequences are MNHEY and SVGAGI. V shed 2 bases and J 3 bases; nucleotides not matched to a gene: 3. This CDR3 contains 15 residues. CDR3 sequence reads: CASSYGGRDTGELFF. CDR3 in DNA: TGTGCCAGCAGTTACGGGGGGAGGGACACCGGGGAGCTGTTTTTT.

The V gene is TRBV7-2, the J gene TRBJ2-3, with TRBD2 matching over 8 bases. The CDR3 is made up of 17 amino acids. With V trimmed by 3 bases and J by 0 bases, 8 bases remained unmatched. Germline assignment: CDR1 SGHTA and CDR2 FQGNSA. This CDR3 reads CASSFSAGAPSTDTQYF. In nucleotides, the CDR3 is TGTGCCAGCAGCTTCTCAGCGGGAGCTCCAAGCACAGATACGCAGTATTTT. Variable domain in full (rest from reference TRBV7-2 and TRBJ2-3): GAGVSQSPSNKVTEKGKDVELRCDPISGHTALYWYRQSLGQGLEFLIYFQGNSAPDKSGLPSDRFSAERTGGSVSTLTIQRTQQEDSAVYLCASSFSAGAPSTDTQYFGPGTRLTVL.

The chain is built from TRBV5-1 and TRBJ1-1; D might be TRBD1 (6 bases). The CDR3 spans 13 residues. Germline assignment: CDR1 SGHRS and CDR2 YFSETQ. Trimming removed 4 bases from V and 4 bases from J, with 11 bases in between. The CDR3 nucleotides read TGCGCCAGCAGCACCCAGGGGTTCACTGAAGCTTTCTTT. Translating gives CASSTQGFTEAFF.

The chain recombines TRBV5-1 with TRBJ2-3; 7 bases fit TRBD2. CDR3 length equals 16 residues. Germline trimming cut 0 bases from V and 6 bases from J; bases unmatched to any gene: 10. Germline assignment: CDR1 SGHRS and CDR2 YFSETQ. CDR3: CASSLGSSGTADTQYF. The CDR3 nucleotides are TGCGCCAGCAGCTTGGGCTCTAGCGGAACAGCGGATACGCAGTATTTT.

J is TRBJ1-4 and V is TRBV6-5; D is unresolved. The CDR3 is 11 amino acids. Germline V gene data show CDR1 as MNHEY and CDR2 as SVGAGI. V lost 9 bases and J 8 bases, leaving 10 bases between the germline ends. The CDR3 DNA sequence: TGTGCCAGGGCGGGAGGGGAAAAACTGTTTTTT. It specifies CARAGGEKLFF.

The chain carries TRBV6-5 and TRBJ1-4, with D possibly matching TRBD1 (5 bases). Between the trimmed V and J ends, which lost 6 bases and 8 bases, there was a span of 13 bases. The CDR3 length is 13 residues. CDR1 is MNHEY, CDR2 SVGAGI, per germline. CDR3: CASSPGRGEKLFF. Here the CDR3 DNA reads TGTGCCAGCAGCCCCGGGAGGGGCGAAAAACTGTTTTTT.